This T cell receptor (beta chain) emerged from a study of cytomegalovirus exposure and HLA in healthy donors. At the level of the study: Unique TCRs numbering some 93 million, obtained from HLA-typed donors, made up an early data release.

Of note for this clone: Antigen: not known.

This PCR relied on a set of 60 Vbeta primers and 13 Jbeta primers. Sequencing used immunoSEQ multiplex PCR; TCRdb keeps in-frame clones, though not all of them. There are more than 140,000 clones in the sample; less than 65% occur only once, and around 3% lies in the top ten. This CDR3 comprises 12 residues. V shed 2 bases and J shed 2 bases, with 4 bases lying between them. Germline V lookup: CDR1 SGHRS, CDR2 YFSETQ. Study-level results: As was reported, the classifier diagnosed cytomegalovirus status with high specificity and sensitivity. A later analysis linked a missense variant in DCLRE1C to the trimming of TCR beta V and J genes.

This sequence joins TRBV5-1 and TRBJ1-2; D call uncertain. Sample: PBMCs. The TCR originated in a woman aged 30 to 39 in good health and CMV-seropositive. CDR3 nucleotides: TGCGCCAGCAGCTTTGAGAACTATGGCTACACCTTC. This sequence encodes CASSFENYGYTF.